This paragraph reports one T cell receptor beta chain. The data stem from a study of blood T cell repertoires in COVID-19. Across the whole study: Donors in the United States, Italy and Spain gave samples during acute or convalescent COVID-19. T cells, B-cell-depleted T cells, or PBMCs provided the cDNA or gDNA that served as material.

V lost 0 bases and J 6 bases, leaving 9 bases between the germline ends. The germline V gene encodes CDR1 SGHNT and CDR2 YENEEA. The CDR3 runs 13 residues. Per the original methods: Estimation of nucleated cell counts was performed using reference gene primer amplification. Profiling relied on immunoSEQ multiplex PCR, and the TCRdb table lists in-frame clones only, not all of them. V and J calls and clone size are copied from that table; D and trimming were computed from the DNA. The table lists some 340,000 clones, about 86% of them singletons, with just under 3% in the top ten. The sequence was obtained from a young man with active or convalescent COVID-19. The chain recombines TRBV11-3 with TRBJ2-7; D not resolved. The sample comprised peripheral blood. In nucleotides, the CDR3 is TGTGCCAGCAGCTTAGAGCTGCTTAGCGAGCAGTACTTC. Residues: CASSLELLSEQYF.